The clone carrying this T cell receptor beta chain came up many times. What it binds is not known. The sample belongs to a study of T-cell reconstitution after alpha-beta-depleted transplantation in children. Study-level points and caveats: For some patients, TCRbeta diversity was high at day 60 because of recipient T cells and thymic progenitors that survived. Several hundred rapidly expanded clones from non-depleted graft cells reportedly supplied alpha-beta T cells about two months post-transplant. A year had passed since transplant, and T-cell counts and diversity by then came mostly from newly produced T cells.

Unique molecular identifiers were built into the TCRbeta library. TCRdb recomputed calls from the PCR reads with MiXCR, one row per CDR3 protein. In the table there are around 700,000 distinct CDR3 sequences, roughly 14% of which are singletons. The CDR3 covers 17 residues. CDR1 is SGHRS, CDR2 YFSETQ, per germline. Trimming left V 4 bases short and J 0 bases short, with 17 bases between. The rearrangement joins TRBV5-1 to TRBJ1-5; weak D call: TRBD1 (5 bases). The input for sequencing was PBMCs, taken before TCRalphabeta/CD19-depleted stem cell transplant. This clonotype was sampled from a girl aged 2 to 10 with congenital amegakaryocytic thrombocytopenia, due to receive a stem cell transplant. The CDR3 DNA follows: TGCGCCAGCAGCCCTCTGGGGCTAACCGATAGCAATCAGCCCCAGCATTTT. Protein product: CASSPLGLTDSNQPQHF.